The 5 T cell receptor beta chains given below trace back to one sample, sequenced in a study of cytomegalovirus exposure and HLA in healthy donors. The primer mix had 60 Vbeta and 13 Jbeta primers. The repertoire was sequenced with immunoSEQ multiplex PCR; TCRdb's copy has only in-frame clones and lacks some. The sample lists 150,000 to 200,000 clones, 68% seen once, with around 9.3% in the top ten. The sequenced sample consisted of PBMCs. The source of these receptors is a young man in good health and CMV-seropositive.

The V call is TRBV28, the J call TRBJ2-7; 10 nucleotides line up with TRBD1. With 5 bases clipped from V and 2 bases from J, the junction kept 6 bases outside the gene matches. Germline loops: CDR1 MDHEN, CDR2 SYDVKM. This CDR3 contains 15 residues. In nucleotides, the CDR3 is TGTGCCAGCAGTATAGGACAGGGGGGGACCTACGAGCAGTACTTC. Encoded protein: CASSIGQGGTYEQYF.

This clone was seen a handful of times. This chain joins TRBV9 and TRBJ2-3, with D possibly being TRBD1 (6 bases). The germline CDR1 and CDR2 sequences are SGDLS and YYNGEE. The CDR3 is 17 amino acids. V was cut by 6 bases and J by 2 bases, with 22 bases left in between. The CDR3 loop is CASTPGWGQVDTDTQYF. DNA for the CDR3: TGTGCCAGCACCCCGGGCTGGGGGCAAGTTGACACAGATACGCAGTATTTT.

This clone has a single count. The V and J genes are TRBV5-4 and TRBJ2-1; 7 nucleotides align to TRBD1. Germline-derived CDR1 and CDR2 are SGHNT and YYREEE (reference sequence). J was trimmed by 8 bases and V by 0 bases; bases with no gene match: 2. The CDR3 is 13 residues long. For the CDR3, the DNA is TGTGCCAGCAGCTTGGCCGGACAGGATGAGCAGTTCTTC. Protein: CASSLAGQDEQFF.

The rearrangement links TRBV30 to TRBJ2-5; D is possibly TRBD1 (6 bases). The CDR3 is made up of 14 amino acids. Trimming removed 5 bases at V and 3 bases at J, with 16 bases between. The germline CDR1 and CDR2 sequences are GTSNPN and SVGIG (reference sequence). CDR3 sequence (DNA): TGTGCCTGGGGCCCCTTCTGGACAGAAGAGACCCAGTACTTC. Its protein is CAWGPFWTEETQYF.

The chain links TRBV11-2 to TRBJ2-7; the D gene is possibly TRBD1 (6 bases). Germline CDR1 and CDR2: SGHAT and FQNNGV. Trimming stripped 1 base from V and 2 bases from J, with 18 bases between. The CDR3 is made up of 17 amino acids. The CDR3 region is CASSLVSFGQGTYEQYF. DNA of the CDR3: TGTGCCAGCAGCTTAGTCTCTTTCGGGCAGGGGACCTACGAGCAGTACTTC.